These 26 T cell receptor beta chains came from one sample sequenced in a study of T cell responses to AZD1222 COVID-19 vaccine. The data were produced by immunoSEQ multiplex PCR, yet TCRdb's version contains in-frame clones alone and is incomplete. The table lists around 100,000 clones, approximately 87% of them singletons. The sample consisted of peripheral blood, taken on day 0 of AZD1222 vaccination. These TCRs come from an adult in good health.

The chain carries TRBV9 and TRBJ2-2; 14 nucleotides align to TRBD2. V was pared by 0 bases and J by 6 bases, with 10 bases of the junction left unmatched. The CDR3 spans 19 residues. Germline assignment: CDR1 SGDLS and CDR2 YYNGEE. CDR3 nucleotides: TGTGCCAGCAGCGTAGCTACGGGGACTAGCGGGGGTCTTGCCGGGGAGCTGTTTTTT. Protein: CASSVATGTSGGLAGELFF.

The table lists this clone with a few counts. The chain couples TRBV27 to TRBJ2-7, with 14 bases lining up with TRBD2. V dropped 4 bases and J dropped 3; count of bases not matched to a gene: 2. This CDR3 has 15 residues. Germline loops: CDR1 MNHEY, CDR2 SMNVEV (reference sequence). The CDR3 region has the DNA TGTGCCAGCAGTTCCGGACTAGCGGGGGGCTACGAGCAGTACTTC. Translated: CASSSGLAGGYEQYF.

CDR3 sequence: CASSEWDRVPKLFF. For the CDR3, the DNA is TGTGCCAGCAGTGAATGGGACAGGGTGCCAAAACTGTTTTTT. The genes are TRBV6-1 and TRBJ1-4, with TRBD1 identical over 9 bases. Germline CDR1 MNHNS, CDR2 SASEGT. Losses at the gene ends were 2 bases for V and 10 bases for J; bases not matched to a gene: 5. The length of the CDR3 is 14 residues.

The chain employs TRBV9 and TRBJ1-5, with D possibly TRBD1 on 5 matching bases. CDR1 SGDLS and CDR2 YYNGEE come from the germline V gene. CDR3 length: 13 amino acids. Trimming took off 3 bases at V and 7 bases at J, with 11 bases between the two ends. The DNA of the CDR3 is TGTGCCAGCAGCGCCGCGGGGGGGCAGCCCCAGCATTTT. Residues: CASSAAGGQPQHF.

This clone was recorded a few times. The CDR3 loop reads CSASSTGEGYTF. CDR3 in DNA: TGCAGTGCTAGTTCTACAGGGGAAGGCTACACCTTC. V gene TRBV20-1 combines with J gene TRBJ1-2, with 7 bases matching TRBD1. V lost 3 bases, J lost 8 bases, and 6 bases stayed unmatched. Looked up from germline, CDR1 is DFQATT and CDR2 is SNEGSKA (reference sequence). The CDR3 covers 12 residues.

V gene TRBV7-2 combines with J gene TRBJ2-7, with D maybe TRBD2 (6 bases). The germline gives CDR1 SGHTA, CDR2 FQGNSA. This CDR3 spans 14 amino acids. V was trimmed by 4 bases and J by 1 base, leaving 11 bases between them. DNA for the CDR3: TGTGCCAGCAGCTATAGTCGGGGGTCCTACGAGCAGTACTTC. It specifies CASSYSRGSYEQYF.

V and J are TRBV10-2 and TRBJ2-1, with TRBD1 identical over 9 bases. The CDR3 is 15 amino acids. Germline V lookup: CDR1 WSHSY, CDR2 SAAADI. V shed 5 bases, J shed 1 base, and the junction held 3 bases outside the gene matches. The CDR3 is CASSMTGGSYNEQFF. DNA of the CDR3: TGCGCCAGCAGTATGACAGGGGGATCCTACAATGAGCAGTTCTTC.

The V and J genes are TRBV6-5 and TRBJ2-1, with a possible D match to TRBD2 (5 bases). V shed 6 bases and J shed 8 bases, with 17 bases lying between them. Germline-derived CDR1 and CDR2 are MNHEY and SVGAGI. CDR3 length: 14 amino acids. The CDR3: CASRELRSGHEQFF. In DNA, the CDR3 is TGTGCCAGCAGGGAGCTCAGGAGCGGACATGAGCAGTTCTTC.

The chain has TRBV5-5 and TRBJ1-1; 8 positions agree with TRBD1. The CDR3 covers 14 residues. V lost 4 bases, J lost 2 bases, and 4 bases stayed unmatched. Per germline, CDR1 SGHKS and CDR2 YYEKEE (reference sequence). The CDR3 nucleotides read TGTGCCAGCAGCCCCCAGGGGGCTAACACTGAAGCTTTCTTT. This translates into CASSPQGANTEAFF.

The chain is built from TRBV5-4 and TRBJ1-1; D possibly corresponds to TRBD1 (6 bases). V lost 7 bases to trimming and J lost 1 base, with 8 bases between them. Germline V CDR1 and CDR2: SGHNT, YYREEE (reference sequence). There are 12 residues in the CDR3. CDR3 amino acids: CASGGPNTEAFF. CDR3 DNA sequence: TGTGCCAGCGGGGGCCCGAACACTGAAGCTTTCTTT.

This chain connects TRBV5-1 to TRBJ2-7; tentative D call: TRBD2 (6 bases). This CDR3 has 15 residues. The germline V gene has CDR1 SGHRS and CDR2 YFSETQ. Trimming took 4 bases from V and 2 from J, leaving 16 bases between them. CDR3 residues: CASSASEGRPYEQYF. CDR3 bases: TGCGCCAGCAGCGCCTCGGAGGGGCGGCCCTACGAGCAGTACTTC. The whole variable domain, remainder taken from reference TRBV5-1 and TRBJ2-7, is KAGVTQTPRYLIKTRGQQVTLSCSPISGHRSVSWYQQTPGQGLQFLFEYFSETQRNKGNFPGRFSGRQFSNSRSEMNVSTLELGDSALYLCASSASEGRPYEQYFGPGTRLTVT.

CDR3 region: CASSYGGQYNEQFF. The CDR3 DNA follows: TGTGCCAGCAGTTACGGGGGCCAATACAATGAGCAGTTCTTC. The rearrangement joins TRBV6-5 to TRBJ2-1; D possibly corresponds to TRBD1 (6 bases). Trimming removed 2 bases at V and 4 bases at J, with 9 bases between. The CDR3 has 14 amino acids. Germline-derived CDR1 and CDR2 are MNHEY and SVGAGI.

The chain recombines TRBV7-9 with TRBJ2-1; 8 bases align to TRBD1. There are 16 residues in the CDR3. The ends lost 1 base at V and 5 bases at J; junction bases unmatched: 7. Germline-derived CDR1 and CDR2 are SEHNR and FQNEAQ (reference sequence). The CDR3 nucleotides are TGTGCCAGCAGCTTAGTTGGGACAGGTATAAACAATGAGCAGTTCTTC. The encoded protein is CASSLVGTGINNEQFF.

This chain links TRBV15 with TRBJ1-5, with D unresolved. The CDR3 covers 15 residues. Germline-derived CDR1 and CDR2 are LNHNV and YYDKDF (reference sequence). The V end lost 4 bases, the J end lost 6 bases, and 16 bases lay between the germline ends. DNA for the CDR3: TGTGCCACCAGCAACGCTGGGCCTAGTGTTCAGCCCCAGCATTTT. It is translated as CATSNAGPSVQPQHF.

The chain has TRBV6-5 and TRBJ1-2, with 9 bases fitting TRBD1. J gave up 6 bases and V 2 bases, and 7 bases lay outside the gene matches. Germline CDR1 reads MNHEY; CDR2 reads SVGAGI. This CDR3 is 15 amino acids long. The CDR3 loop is CASSYRPGQGNGYTF. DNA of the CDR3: TGTGCCAGCAGTTACCGACCCGGACAGGGGAATGGCTACACCTTC.

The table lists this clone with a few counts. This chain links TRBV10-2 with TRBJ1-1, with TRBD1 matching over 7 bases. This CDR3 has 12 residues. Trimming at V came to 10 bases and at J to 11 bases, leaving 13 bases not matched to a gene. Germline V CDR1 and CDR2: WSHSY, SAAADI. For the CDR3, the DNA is TGCGCCACTCTATTCGACAGGGAACGGGCTTTCTTT. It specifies CATLFDRERAFF.

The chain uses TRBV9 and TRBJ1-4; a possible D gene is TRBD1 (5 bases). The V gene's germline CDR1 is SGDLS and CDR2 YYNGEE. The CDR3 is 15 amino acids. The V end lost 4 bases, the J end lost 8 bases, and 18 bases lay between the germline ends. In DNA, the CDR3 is TGTGCCAGCAGCCCACAGACAGCTCGACACGAAAAACTGTTTTTT. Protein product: CASSPQTARHEKLFF.

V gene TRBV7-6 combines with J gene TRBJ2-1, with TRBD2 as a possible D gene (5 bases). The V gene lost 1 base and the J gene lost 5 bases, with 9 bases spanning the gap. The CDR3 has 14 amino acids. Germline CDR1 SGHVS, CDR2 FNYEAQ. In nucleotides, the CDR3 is TGTGCCAGCAGCTTAGAAGCGGCGGACAATGAGCAGTTCTTC. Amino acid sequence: CASSLEAADNEQFF.

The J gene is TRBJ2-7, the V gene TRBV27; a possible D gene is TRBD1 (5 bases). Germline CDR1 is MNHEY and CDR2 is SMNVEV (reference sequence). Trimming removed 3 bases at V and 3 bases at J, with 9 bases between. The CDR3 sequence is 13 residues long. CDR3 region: CASSFRTNYEQYF. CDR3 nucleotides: TGTGCCAGCAGTTTTAGGACAAACTACGAGCAGTACTTC.

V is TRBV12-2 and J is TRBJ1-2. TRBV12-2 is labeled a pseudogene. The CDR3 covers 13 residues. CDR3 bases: TGTGCAAGTCGTAGTCCCCCCGCCTATGGCTACACCTTC. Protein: CASRSPPAYGYTF.

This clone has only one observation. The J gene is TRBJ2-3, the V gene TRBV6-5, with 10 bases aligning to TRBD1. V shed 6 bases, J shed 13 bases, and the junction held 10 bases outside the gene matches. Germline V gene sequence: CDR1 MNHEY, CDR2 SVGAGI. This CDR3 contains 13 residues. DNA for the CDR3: TGTGCCAGCAGCCTATCCGCCGGGACAGGGGAGTATTTT. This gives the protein CASSLSAGTGEYF.

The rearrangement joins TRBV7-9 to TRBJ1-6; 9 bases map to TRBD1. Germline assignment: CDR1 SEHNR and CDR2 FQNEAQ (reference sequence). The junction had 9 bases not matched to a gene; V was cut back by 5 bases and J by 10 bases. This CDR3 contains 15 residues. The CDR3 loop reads CASSPRDRVDSPLHF. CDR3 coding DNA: TGTGCCAGCAGCCCCCGGGACAGGGTTGACTCACCCCTCCACTTT.

CDR3 nucleotide sequence: TGTGCCAGCAGCCCGGACTTACACTCCTACGAGCAGTACTTC. It yields the protein CASSPDLHSYEQYF. The chain uses TRBV9 and TRBJ2-7; TRBD2 is a possible D gene (5 bases). V lost 4 bases, J lost 0 bases, and 11 bases lay in between. The CDR3 has 14 residues. The V gene's germline CDR1 is SGDLS and CDR2 YYNGEE.

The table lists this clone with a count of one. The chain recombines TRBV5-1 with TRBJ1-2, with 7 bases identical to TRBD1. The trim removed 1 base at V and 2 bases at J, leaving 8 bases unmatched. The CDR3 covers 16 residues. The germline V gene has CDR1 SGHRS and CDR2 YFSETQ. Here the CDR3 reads CASSLLSGGPNYGYTF. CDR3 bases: TGCGCCAGCAGCTTGTTATCAGGGGGGCCAAACTATGGCTACACCTTC.

CDR3 loop: CASSYGVSQYEQYF. The CDR3 DNA sequence: TGTGCCAGCAGCTACGGTGTTTCGCAGTACGAGCAGTACTTC. J is TRBJ2-7 and V is TRBV3-1 (or the pseudogene TRBV3-2); D not certain. Trimming pared 5 bases from V and 4 bases from J, leaving 15 bases between. Looked up from germline, CDR1 is LGHDT and CDR2 is YNNKEL (reference sequence). The CDR3 covers 14 residues.

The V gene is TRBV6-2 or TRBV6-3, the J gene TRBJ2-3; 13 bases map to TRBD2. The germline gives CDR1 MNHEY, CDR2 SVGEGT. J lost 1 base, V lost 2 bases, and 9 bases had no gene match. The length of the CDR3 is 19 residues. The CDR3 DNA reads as TGTGCCAGCAGTTACCGAGGGACTAGCGGGGAGCTCGGCACAGATACGCAGTATTTT. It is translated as CASSYRGTSGELGTDTQYF.